A selection of T cell receptor beta chains follows, all from one sample in a study of spatial heterogeneity in lung cancer. A single record per CDR3 protein comes from TCRdb applying MiXCR to the 5' RACE reads. Among about 10,000 distinct CDR3 sequences listed, approximately 10% were seen once. This specimen was lung tumor tissue, taken at surgery. These receptors originate from a female donor with early-stage non-small cell lung cancer. The conserved cysteine and the conserved F or W are not part of the CDR3 here.

CDR3	length	V	J
ASRRSAGGYTGELF	14	TRBV5-4	TRBJ2-2
ASSRTRGTYNEQF	13	TRBV18	TRBJ2-1
SAPSGGGLSYNEQF	14	TRBV20-1	TRBJ2-1
AIRRGGETQY	10	TRBV10-3	TRBJ2-5
ATSDYRRSYEQY	12	TRBV24-1	TRBJ2-7
ASSLSGAGYNEQF	13	TRBV28	TRBJ2-1
ASSYRWTENTEVF	13	TRBV6-2/TRBV6-3	TRBJ1-1
ASSPWTSGGRETQY	14	TRBV6-5	TRBJ2-5
ASSSRSPESLYGYT	14	TRBV3-1	TRBJ1-2
ASSYAGQGRS	10	TRBV6-6	TRBJ2-7
AISSRQGLADTQY	13	TRBV10-3	TRBJ2-3
ASSETSGAKTQY	12	TRBV7-2	TRBJ2-5